The source of this T cell receptor (beta chain) is a study of human T cells and chemical hapten exposure. Each CDR3 protein is one row after TCRdb ran MiXCR on the RACE reads. This repertoire shows just under 350,000 distinct CDR3 sequences, approximately 6.9% found once; its top ten account for 7.5% to 9%. This clonotype was seen a handful of times. Germline assignment: CDR1 LGHNA and CDR2 YSLEER. With 1 base removed from V and 3 bases from J, the gap between germline ends came to 14 bases. This CDR3 is 16 amino acids long. Time point described: patch test 1, 2 weeks after DPC sensitization. The treatment denotes: therapeutic diphenylcyclopropenone sensitization with weekly scalp DPC.

The source was whole blood, collected in connection with sensitization to the hapten diphenylcyclopropenone (DPC). The rearrangement uses TRBV4-3 and TRBJ2-3, with D tentatively TRBD1 or TRBD2 (6 bases each). The TCR sequence derives from a young woman with alopecia areata. Some clones in this sample may be carry-over from other donors' samples. The CDR3 DNA follows: TGCGCCAGCAGCCAAGTTGCATGGGGGGCGACAGATACGCAGTATTTT. This codes for CASSQVAWGATDTQYF.